Each of the 32 T cell receptor beta chains below was sequenced from the same sample in a study of T cells in localized non-small cell lung cancer. Clones were read by immunoSEQ multiplex PCR, and TCRdb kept only the in-frame ones, dropping some. The table records roughly 30,000 clones, about 80% of them present only once. Sample: peripheral blood mononuclear cells, taken before any cancer treatment. All receptors come from a man aged 35-69 years with stage III lung adenocarcinoma.

V and J are TRBV7-8 and TRBJ1-5, with 9 bases lining up with TRBD1. Germline CDR1 and CDR2: SGHVS and FQNEAQ. The CDR3 is 17 amino acids. Unmatched junction bases numbered 11, after V lost 1 base and J lost 7 bases. As DNA, the CDR3 is TGTGCCAGCAGCTTAGGTCAGGGGGACAGGGTGGCCCAGCCCCAGCATTTT. Translated: CASSLGQGDRVAQPQHF.

The V and J genes are TRBV30 and TRBJ1-3; D not certain. Per germline, CDR1 GTSNPN and CDR2 SVGIG (reference sequence). The CDR3 is made up of 11 amino acids. Trimming pared 4 bases from V and 15 bases from J, leaving 16 bases between. The CDR3 sequence: CAWTRLTDTYF. For the CDR3, the DNA is TGTGCCTGGACCCGTCTAACAGATACATATTTT.

This clone was seen only once. The chain carries TRBV2 and TRBJ1-1; D gene uncertain. V lost 6 bases to trimming and J lost 3 bases, with 8 bases between them. This CDR3 region has 12 residues. The germline V gene encodes CDR1 SNHLY and CDR2 FYNNEI. The CDR3 spells CASRYTDTEAFF. CDR3 sequence (DNA): TGTGCCAGCAGATACACCGACACTGAAGCTTTCTTT. The full variable domain, completed using reference TRBV2 and TRBJ1-1, is EPEVTQTPSHQVTQMGQEVILRCVPISNHLYFYWYRQILGQKVEFLVSFYNNEISEKSEIFDDQFSVERPDGSNFTLKIRSTKLEDSAMYFCASRYTDTEAFFGQGTRLTVV.

This chain connects TRBV4-2 to TRBJ2-2; 7 positions match TRBD1. This CDR3 region has 14 residues. CDR1 is LGHNA, CDR2 YNFKEQ, per germline. Trimming at V came to 0 bases and at J to 5 bases, leaving 0 bases not matched to a gene. CDR3 sequence: CASSQETGTGELFF. As DNA, the CDR3 is TGTGCCAGCAGCCAAGAGACAGGGACCGGGGAGCTGTTTTTT.

V gene TRBV27 combines with J gene TRBJ2-6, with 13 positions matching TRBD2. Germline trimming cut 4 bases from V and 4 bases from J; bases unmatched to any gene: 10. CDR1 MNHEY and CDR2 SMNVEV come from the germline V gene (reference sequence). The CDR3 has 19 amino acids. The CDR3 spells CASSSWTSGSIPGANVLTF. The CDR3 DNA reads as TGTGCCAGCAGTTCCTGGACTAGCGGGAGTATCCCCGGGGCCAACGTCCTGACTTTC.

The gene calls are TRBV25-1 and TRBJ2-1, with unresolved D. The CDR3 is 13 residues long. The germline gives CDR1 MGHDK, CDR2 SYGVNS. Trimming took 10 bases from V and 6 from J, leaving 16 bases between them. CDR3 sequence: CATYSPHRNEQFF. The CDR3 bases are TGTGCCACCTATTCTCCCCATCGCAATGAGCAGTTCTTC.

The chain couples TRBV5-4 to TRBJ2-7; 11 bases are shared with TRBD1. The junction had 8 bases not matched to a gene; V was cut back by 5 bases and J by 7 bases. The CDR3 spans 14 residues. The germline V gene encodes CDR1 SGHNT and CDR2 YYREEE (reference sequence). DNA for the CDR3: TGTGCCAGCAGTTCGGGACAGGGGGTTTGGGAGCAGTACTTC. Protein sequence: CASSSGQGVWEQYF.

V usage is TRBV9 and J usage is TRBJ1-1; D unresolved. The V end was cut by 4 bases, the J end by 1 base, with 11 bases between. The CDR3 loop spans 14 amino acids. Germline assignment: CDR1 SGDLS and CDR2 YYNGEE. CDR3 in amino acids: CASSSNIRNTEAFF. The CDR3 bases are TGTGCCAGCAGCTCTAACATTAGGAACACTGAAGCTTTCTTT. The whole variable domain, filled in from reference TRBV9 and TRBJ1-1, reads DSGVTQTPKHLITATGQRVTLRCSPRSGDLSVYWYQQSLDQGLQFLIQYYNGEERAKGNILERFSAQQFPDLHSELNLSSLELGDSALYFCASSSNIRNTEAFFGQGTRLTVV.

This clone was detected only once. An end of the junction differs from the germline gene, which may be a read error. The V call is TRBV5-1, the J call TRBJ2-5; weak D call: TRBD2 (6 bases). This CDR3 has 14 residues. Germline loops: CDR1 SGHRS, CDR2 YFSETQ. The CDR3 spells CASGLTGLPGAQYF. In nucleotides, the CDR3 is TGCGCCAGCGGCTTGACCGGGCTCCCGGGGGCCCAGTACTTC. Based on the CDR3 plus reference TRBV5-1 and TRBJ2-5, the full variable domain is KAGVTQTPRYLIKTRGQQVTLSCSPISGHRSVSWYQQTPGQGLQFLFEYFSETQRNKGNFPGRFSGRQFSNSRSEMNVSTLELGDSALYLCASGLTGLPGAQYFGPGTRLLVL.

This clone was recorded only once. The chain combines TRBV4-1 with TRBJ2-2; the D gene is possibly TRBD1 (6 bases). CDR1 is MGHRA and CDR2 is YSYEKL in the germline V gene. The CDR3 length is 15 residues. V gave up 3 bases and J gave up 4 bases, with 12 bases separating them. CDR3 sequence: CASSHPQGLTGELFF. The CDR3 DNA reads TGCGCCAGCAGCCACCCTCAGGGGCTCACCGGGGAGCTGTTTTTT.

The V and J genes are TRBV15 and TRBJ2-7, with 8 bases identical to TRBD2. J gave up 9 bases and V 0 bases, and 19 bases lay outside the gene matches. Germline lookup yields CDR1 LNHNV and CDR2 YYDKDF (reference sequence). This CDR3 region has 18 residues. The CDR3 is CATSRDLAGPASSPVQYF. The DNA for the CDR3 is TGTGCCACCAGCAGAGACTTAGCGGGACCCGCCTCATCGCCCGTGCAGTACTTC.

J is TRBJ2-7 and V is TRBV6-5, with D maybe TRBD2 (5 bases). CDR3 length: 14 residues. Trimming took 0 bases from V and 5 from J, leaving 11 bases between them. CDR1 is MNHEY and CDR2 is SVGAGI in the germline V gene. CDR3 nucleotide sequence: TGTGCCAGCAGTTACTCTTGGAGGTTGAACGAGCAGTACTTC. This encodes CASSYSWRLNEQYF.

The rearrangement joins TRBV29-1 to TRBJ1-2; TRBD1 agrees at 7 bases. The CDR3 is made up of 12 amino acids. The V and J ends lost 7 bases and 4 bases, in that order; junction bases with no gene match: 6. From germline, CDR1 is SQVTM and CDR2 ANQGSEA. CDR3 bases: TGCAGCGCAACCCGGGACAGCTATGGCTACACCTTC. This gives the protein CSATRDSYGYTF.

This chain connects TRBV7-9 to TRBJ1-6, with D possibly being TRBD1 (5 bases). V gave up 1 base and J gave up 8 bases, with 6 bases separating them. Germline CDR1 reads SEHNR; CDR2 reads FQNEAQ (reference sequence). The CDR3 has 13 residues. CDR3 coding DNA: TGTGCCAGCAGCTTAGGAGGGGATTCACCCCTCCACTTT. Protein product: CASSLGGDSPLHF. The whole variable domain, remainder taken from reference TRBV7-9 and TRBJ1-6, is DTGVSQNPRHKITKRGQNVTFRCDPISEHNRLYWYRQTLGQGPEFLTYFQNEAQLEKSRLLSDRFSAERPKGSFSTLEIQRTEQGDSAMYLCASSLGGDSPLHFGNGTRLTVT.

This sequence joins TRBV5-1 and TRBJ1-3; no clear D gene. Germline V gene sequence: CDR1 SGHRS, CDR2 YFSETQ. The V end lost 0 bases, the J end lost 0 bases, and 4 bases lay between the germline ends. This CDR3 is 14 amino acids long. The CDR3 coding sequence is TGCGCCAGCAGCTTGGACGTCTCTGGAAACACCATATATTTT. Its protein is CASSLDVSGNTIYF.

The DNA of the CDR3 is TGTGCCAGCAGCTCCCAGGACAGGGGAGAAGGGGAGCTGTTTTTT. Its protein is CASSSQDRGEGELFF. The gene calls are TRBV7-6 and TRBJ2-2; TRBD1 aligns across 9 bases. The CDR3 covers 15 residues. V shed 4 bases, J shed 8 bases, and the junction held 8 bases outside the gene matches. CDR1 is SGHVS and CDR2 is FNYEAQ in the germline V gene.

J is TRBJ1-1 and V is TRBV10-1, with D perhaps matching TRBD1 (6 bases). Looked up from germline, CDR1 is WNHNN and CDR2 is SYGVQD (reference sequence). Trimming removed 6 bases from V and 1 base from J, with 9 bases in between. The CDR3 is 13 residues long. The CDR3 DNA reads as TGCGCCAGCAGCCGGGGGCCGAACACTGAAGCTTTCTTT. This gives the protein CASSRGPNTEAFF.

This clone has a single count. The V and J genes are TRBV11-2 and TRBJ2-3; possibly TRBD2 for D (5 bases). Looked up from germline, CDR1 is SGHAT and CDR2 is FQNNGV. CDR3 length: 16 residues. Between the trimmed V and J ends, which lost 4 bases and 3 bases, there was a span of 17 bases. The CDR3 DNA is TGTGCCAGCAGCTCTTGGACTCGGGCCCGGACAGATACGCAGTATTTT. Protein product: CASSSWTRARTDTQYF.

V is TRBV5-1 and J is TRBJ2-3; 7 bases are shared with TRBD2. Germline-derived CDR1 and CDR2 are SGHRS and YFSETQ. Germline trimming cut 6 bases from V and 2 bases from J; bases unmatched to any gene: 12. The CDR3 loop spans 16 amino acids. CDR3 coding DNA: TGCGCCAGCACCCTGACGGGGGGTGGGACCACAGATACGCAGTATTTT. Its protein product is CASTLTGGGTTDTQYF. The whole variable domain, filled in from reference TRBV5-1 and TRBJ2-3, reads KAGVTQTPRYLIKTRGQQVTLSCSPISGHRSVSWYQQTPGQGLQFLFEYFSETQRNKGNFPGRFSGRQFSNSRSEMNVSTLELGDSALYLCASTLTGGGTTDTQYFGPGTRLTVL.

V is TRBV14 and J is TRBJ1-4; perhaps TRBD1 as D (5 bases). CDR1 and CDR2 from the germline V gene are SGHDN and FVKESK. The V end was cut by 4 bases, the J end by 4 bases, with 13 bases between. CDR3 length: 15 amino acids. CDR3 protein: CASSRLGGINEKLFF. For the CDR3, the DNA is TGTGCCAGCAGCCGCCTTGGGGGGATTAATGAAAAACTGTTTTTT.

V gene TRBV9 combines with J gene TRBJ2-1; the D gene is possibly TRBD1 (6 bases). The germline V and J ends were trimmed by 3 bases and 2 bases, with 15 bases remaining between them. Germline V lookup: CDR1 SGDLS, CDR2 YYNGEE. The CDR3 is 16 residues long. This CDR3 is CASSGVNRTAYNEQFF. Written as DNA, the CDR3 is TGTGCCAGCAGCGGAGTGAATAGGACAGCCTACAATGAGCAGTTCTTC.

J is TRBJ1-4 and V is TRBV2; D not certain. Germline CDR1 is SNHLY and CDR2 is FYNNEI. V lost 0 bases and J 8 bases, leaving 10 bases between the germline ends. This CDR3 contains 14 residues. The CDR3 spells CASSEAGKGEKLFF. CDR3 in DNA: TGTGCCAGCAGTGAAGCAGGGAAAGGCGAAAAACTGTTTTTT.

The V gene is TRBV6-1, the J gene TRBJ2-5; D is perhaps TRBD1 or TRBD2 (5 bases each). CDR3 size: 13 residues. Germline V gene sequence: CDR1 MNHNS, CDR2 SASEGT. Between the trimmed V and J ends, which lost 5 bases and 4 bases, there was a span of 11 bases. The DNA of the CDR3 is TGTGCCAGCAGTCTCCGGGACGGAGAGACCCAGTACTTC. Residues: CASSLRDGETQYF.

The rearrangement joins TRBV6-1 to TRBJ2-1, with 9 bases matching TRBD1. The V gene's germline CDR1 is MNHNS and CDR2 SASEGT. After removal of 10 bases from V and 6 bases from J, the junction contained 4 bases not matched to a gene. This CDR3 has 12 residues. The CDR3 is CAIRDRVNEQFF. CDR3 coding DNA: TGTGCCATCCGGGACAGGGTCAATGAGCAGTTCTTC.

V gene TRBV6-1 combines with J gene TRBJ1-1, with unresolved D. The CDR3 sequence is 15 residues long. Trimming removed 6 bases from V and 6 bases from J, with 20 bases in between. Per germline, CDR1 MNHNS and CDR2 SASEGT. CDR3 nucleotides: TGTGCCAGCAGCGGATCCAGGCTCGGAGGGCCTGAAGCTTTCTTT. Its protein is CASSGSRLGGPEAFF.

The chain recombines TRBV5-1 with TRBJ2-1, with D maybe TRBD2 (5 bases). The germline gives CDR1 SGHRS, CDR2 YFSETQ. This CDR3 is built from 13 residues. The ends were cut back, 1 base at V and 6 bases at J, with 8 bases in the middle. CDR3 sequence (DNA): TGCGCCAGCAGCTTGCCTAGCATCAATGAGCAGTTCTTC. Encoded protein: CASSLPSINEQFF.

The chain links TRBV28 to TRBJ1-2; TRBD1 matches 7 bases. The CDR3 runs 13 residues. The germline V gene encodes CDR1 MDHEN and CDR2 SYDVKM. The ends lost 8 bases at V and 4 bases at J; junction bases unmatched: 7. The CDR3 region has the DNA TGTGCCAGCGGTTACGCAGGGGGCTATGGCTACACCTTC. Translation gives CASGYAGGYGYTF.

J is TRBJ1-5 and V is TRBV10-2; D unclear. This CDR3 comprises 13 residues. Germline V lookup: CDR1 WSHSY, CDR2 SAAADI. V lost 4 bases, J lost 0 bases, and 4 bases lay in between. The CDR3 sequence is CASSVSSNQPQHF. CDR3 in DNA: TGCGCCAGCAGTGTGTCTAGCAATCAGCCCCAGCATTTT.

This clone was seen more than once but under ten times. The chain links TRBV7-3 to TRBJ2-7, with TRBD2 matching over 10 bases. Germline CDR1 and CDR2: SGHTA and FQGTGA. Trimming took 5 bases from V and 3 from J; bases not matched to a gene: 4. This CDR3 has 14 residues. The CDR3 sequence is CASSLSGRVYEQYF. CDR3 sequence (DNA): TGTGCCAGCAGCCTGAGCGGGAGGGTCTACGAGCAGTACTTC.

The V and J genes are TRBV5-6 and TRBJ1-6; unclear D gene. V shed 2 bases and J shed 6 bases, with 6 bases lying between them. CDR1 is SGHDT and CDR2 is YYEEEE in the germline V gene. The CDR3 is made up of 13 amino acids. For the CDR3, the DNA is TGTGCCAGCAGCTTTACCCCTAATTCACCCCTCCACTTT. Its protein is CASSFTPNSPLHF.

The J gene is TRBJ1-6, the V gene TRBV27; TRBD1 agrees at 7 bases. The CDR3 length is 14 residues. V shed 9 bases, J shed 5 bases, and the junction held 7 bases outside the gene matches. Per the germline V gene, CDR1 is MNHEY and CDR2 is SMNVEV (reference sequence). As DNA, the CDR3 is TGTGCCAGTGCCACGGGACAGAATAATTCACCCCTCCACTTT. Amino acids: CASATGQNNSPLHF.

In this sample, this clone turned up a few times. The chain combines TRBV6-6 with TRBJ1-6; maybe TRBD1 (6 bases). The CDR3 runs to 12 residues. The V and J ends lost 7 bases and 9 bases respectively, with 10 bases between them. The germline V gene encodes CDR1 MNHNY and CDR2 SVGAGI (reference sequence). In DNA, the CDR3 is TGTGCCAGCAACAAAGGGGGTTCACCCCTCCACTTT. This gives the protein CASNKGGSPLHF.